One and the same sample provided the 23 T cell receptor beta chains below, sequenced in a study of shared clonotypes between healthy human individuals. Profiling relied on immunoSEQ multiplex PCR, and the TCRdb table lists in-frame clones only, not all of them. The data hold about 2.1 million clones, with roughly 93% observed a single time. Naive-designated CD8 cells lacked CD45RO, were positively enriched for CCR7, and omitted terminally differentiated effector memory CD45RA+ cells. Sequenced: naive CD8+ T cells from PBMCs. These receptors originate from a man younger than 35 in good health. Some clones in this sample may be carry-over from other donors' samples.

The chain is built from TRBV9 and TRBJ2-7; possibly TRBD1 for D (6 bases). Trimming took off 3 bases at V and 5 bases at J, with 18 bases between the two ends. This CDR3 contains 15 residues. Germline V gene data show CDR1 as SGDLS and CDR2 as YYNGEE. CDR3 protein: CASSEFGTPGDEQYF. As DNA, the CDR3 is TGTGCCAGCAGCGAATTCGGGACACCTGGGGACGAGCAGTACTTC.

The gene calls are TRBV27 and TRBJ2-1, with TRBD2 matching over 7 bases. The germline V gene has CDR1 MNHEY and CDR2 SMNVEV (reference sequence). V was pared by 7 bases and J by 4 bases, with 10 bases of the junction left unmatched. The CDR3 has 15 amino acids. The CDR3 here is CASTPGEGVYNEQFF. The DNA for the CDR3 is TGTGCCAGCACCCCGGGGGAGGGCGTTTACAATGAGCAGTTCTTC.

This chain uses TRBV6-5 with TRBJ1-1; 8 bases fit TRBD1. The V and J ends lost 4 bases and 5 bases, in that order; junction bases with no gene match: 6. Germline V gene lookup returns CDR1 MNHEY and CDR2 SVGAGI. This CDR3 contains 14 residues. This CDR3 is CASSLTGGRTEAFF. CDR3 DNA sequence: TGTGCCAGCAGTTTAACAGGGGGGCGGACTGAAGCTTTCTTT.

The genes are TRBV5-4 and TRBJ2-1, with D possibly called TRBD1 or TRBD2 (6 bases each). Trimming shortened V by 4 bases and J by 0 bases, and 14 bases separated the two germline ends. The germline CDR1 and CDR2 sequences are SGHNT and YYREEE (reference sequence). The CDR3 spans 16 residues. CDR3 sequence: CASSPRGGFSYNEQFF. The CDR3, as DNA: TGTGCCAGCAGCCCTCGAGGGGGGTTCTCCTACAATGAGCAGTTCTTC.

The chain couples TRBV7-9 to TRBJ2-3; D is ambiguous. Between the trimmed V and J ends, which lost 0 bases and 0 bases, there was a span of 7 bases. This CDR3 is built from 15 residues. Germline-derived CDR1 and CDR2 are SEHNR and FQNEAQ (reference sequence). CDR3 region: CASSLAHQSTDTQYF. Written as DNA, the CDR3 is TGTGCCAGCAGCTTAGCCCACCAAAGCACAGATACGCAGTATTTT.

This chain connects TRBV6-5 to TRBJ1-5; D is unclear. Germline V gene lookup returns CDR1 MNHEY and CDR2 SVGAGI. The V gene lost 5 bases and the J gene lost 8 bases, with 19 bases spanning the gap. This CDR3 contains 15 residues. CDR3 coding DNA: TGTGCCAGCAGTCGGGGTGATGTAGGGAGTGAGCCCCAGCATTTT. Its protein product is CASSRGDVGSEPQHF.

V gene TRBV10-3 combines with J gene TRBJ2-3; 11 nucleotides line up with TRBD1. This CDR3 spans 14 amino acids. Trimming at V came to 8 bases and at J to 6 bases, leaving 7 bases not matched to a gene. Germline V gene data show CDR1 as ENHRY and CDR2 as SYGVKD. CDR3 region: CAIGQGALLDTQYF. CDR3 DNA: TGTGCCATCGGACAGGGGGCCCTCTTGGATACGCAGTATTTT.

The chain has TRBV25-1 and TRBJ1-5; D gene unclear. V was cut by 1 base and J by 10 bases, with 8 bases left in between. The germline V gene encodes CDR1 MGHDK and CDR2 SYGVNS. This CDR3 has 12 amino acids. The DNA of the CDR3 is TGTGCCAGCAGTGAATTTGGGCAACCCCAGCATTTT. Its protein is CASSEFGQPQHF.

The CDR3 DNA is TGTGCCAGCTCACCGGACAGGGCGGACACCGGGGAGCTGTTTTTT. This gives the protein CASSPDRADTGELFF. This chain uses TRBV18 with TRBJ2-2; 8 nucleotides line up with TRBD1. V shed 3 bases and J 3 bases; nucleotides not matched to a gene: 3. This CDR3 has 15 amino acids. Germline V gene lookup returns CDR1 KGHSH and CDR2 LQKENI.

This clone was counted between two and nine times. V gene TRBV5-1 combines with J gene TRBJ1-2; no clear D gene. CDR1 SGHRS and CDR2 YFSETQ come from the germline V gene. The CDR3 is 14 amino acids. The V and J ends lost 0 bases and 6 bases respectively, with 12 bases between them. The CDR3 DNA is TGCGCCAGCAGCTTGGTAGGAACAGCGCATGGCTACACCTTC. Translating gives CASSLVGTAHGYTF.

The genes are TRBV19 and TRBJ2-5; D perhaps matches TRBD1 (5 bases). CDR1 is LNHDA, CDR2 SQIVND, per germline (reference sequence). There are 15 residues in the CDR3. Trimming left V 1 base short and J 2 bases short, with 11 bases between. The CDR3: CASSIGQGIQETQYF. DNA for the CDR3: TGTGCCAGTAGTATAGGGCAGGGAATTCAAGAGACCCAGTACTTC.

This clone was found once. The V gene is TRBV6-1, the J gene TRBJ2-7; no clear D. CDR3 length: 13 residues. Germline assignment: CDR1 MNHNS and CDR2 SASEGT. V was pared by 6 bases and J by 2 bases, with 11 bases between. The CDR3 protein is CASSTRGTYEQYF. The CDR3 DNA is TGTGCCAGCAGCACGCGCGGTACCTACGAGCAGTACTTC.

The rearrangement joins TRBV27 to TRBJ2-2; 8 nucleotides line up with TRBD2. There are 18 residues in the CDR3. V was clipped by 3 bases and J by 6 bases; unmatched bases: 15. Germline V gene data show CDR1 as MNHEY and CDR2 as SMNVEV (reference sequence). CDR3: CASSFAALAGGPSGELFF. Written as DNA, the CDR3 is TGTGCCAGCAGTTTTGCGGCCCTGGCGGGAGGTCCCTCCGGGGAGCTGTTTTTT.

The V gene is TRBV10-1, the J gene TRBJ2-1; 10 nucleotides match TRBD2. Germline values: CDR1 WNHNN, CDR2 SYGVQD (reference sequence). CDR3 length: 17 amino acids. V gave up 2 bases and J gave up 4 bases; unmatched junction bases: 8. CDR3 sequence: CASSELAGVGVYNEQFF. The CDR3 region has the DNA TGCGCCAGCAGTGAGCTAGCGGGAGTGGGGGTTTACAATGAGCAGTTCTTC.

The chain couples TRBV7-2 to TRBJ2-1; 8 positions match TRBD2. In germline, CDR1 is SGHTA, CDR2 FQGNSA. The J segment lost 4 bases and the V segment lost 0 bases, leaving 5 bases of the junction unmatched. The CDR3 has 16 amino acids. The DNA of the CDR3 is TGTGCCAGCAGCTTAGCCCCGGGACTAGTATACAATGAGCAGTTCTTC. Residues: CASSLAPGLVYNEQFF.

The V and J genes are TRBV5-8 and TRBJ2-7, with unresolved D. Trimming took off 5 bases at V and 3 bases at J, with 6 bases between the two ends. Germline V lookup: CDR1 SGHTS, CDR2 YDEGEE. This CDR3 region has 11 residues. As DNA, the CDR3 is TGTGCCAGCAGAGAGGTCTACGAGCAGTACTTC. Translating gives CASREVYEQYF.

The genes are TRBV4-3 and TRBJ2-1; TRBD2 aligns across 12 bases. This CDR3 has 17 residues. After removal of 2 bases from V and 12 bases from J, the junction contained 14 bases not matched to a gene. Per the germline V gene, CDR1 is LGHNA and CDR2 is YSLEER. CDR3 bases: TGCGCCAGCAGCCAAAACATCCGACTAGCGGGAGAACACGGGCAGTTCTTC. The encoded protein is CASSQNIRLAGEHGQFF.

This chain links TRBV28 with TRBJ1-2; D remains unclear. Trimming left V 7 bases short and J 2 bases short, with 17 bases between. This CDR3 is 15 amino acids long. Germline-derived CDR1 and CDR2 are MDHEN and SYDVKM. The CDR3 region has the DNA TGTGCCAGCATTCCCCAAAGAACAGTAAACTATGGCTACACCTTC. Its protein product is CASIPQRTVNYGYTF.

The chain links TRBV4-1 to TRBJ2-5; the match to TRBD2 covers 9 bases. Germline values: CDR1 MGHRA, CDR2 YSYEKL. Trimming took 4 bases from V and 5 from J; bases not matched to a gene: 5. The CDR3 extends over 14 amino acids. The chain's CDR3 is CASSRLGLAETQYF. CDR3 sequence (DNA): TGCGCCAGCAGCCGCCTTGGACTAGCGGAGACCCAGTACTTC.

The J gene is TRBJ2-7, the V gene TRBV4-3; D not resolved. CDR1 is LGHNA, CDR2 YSLEER, per germline. The CDR3 spans 14 residues. The V end lost 0 bases, the J end lost 2 bases, and 8 bases lay between the germline ends. The CDR3 loop reads CASSQDPGPYEQYF. CDR3 DNA: TGCGCCAGCAGCCAAGATCCGGGCCCCTACGAGCAGTACTTC.

The CDR3 sequence: CASSLGRILEQYF. CDR3 bases: TGTGCCAGCAGTTTAGGGCGGATCCTCGAGCAGTACTTC. This sequence joins TRBV28 and TRBJ2-7; D call uncertain. The V end was cut by 2 bases, the J end by 6 bases, with 11 bases between. In germline, CDR1 is MDHEN, CDR2 SYDVKM. There are 13 residues in the CDR3.

Here the CDR3 reads CASSTTGVEAFF. DNA for the CDR3: TGTGCCAGCAGTACCACAGGCGTTGAAGCTTTCTTT. The gene calls are TRBV7-8 and TRBJ1-1, with a possible D match to TRBD1 (5 bases). The V and J ends lost 6 bases and 7 bases respectively, with 12 bases between them. Per germline, CDR1 SGHVS and CDR2 FQNEAQ. This CDR3 comprises 12 residues.

This chain links TRBV5-1 with TRBJ1-2; no clear D. Trimming removed 0 bases at V and 2 bases at J, with 8 bases between. This CDR3 is built from 14 residues. The germline gives CDR1 SGHRS, CDR2 YFSETQ. CDR3 sequence reads: CASSLGSGNYGYTF. For the CDR3, the DNA is TGCGCCAGCAGCTTGGGGTCCGGCAACTATGGCTACACCTTC.